This TCR beta chain was identified during a study of blood T cells in healthy people across ages. CDR3 length: 15 amino acids. V was pared by 3 bases and J by 1 base, with 12 bases between. The authors ran a second PCR of about 6 to 11 cycles using a sample-barcoded 5' primer and a J-beta primer mix. Per sample, CDR3-containing paired-end reads numbered at least 2.5 million. Using its own MiXCR run on the 5' RACE reads, TCRdb lists one record per CDR3 protein. The sample has roughly 1.5 million distinct CDR3 sequences, approximately 42% seen once; the top ten hold just over 4%. The sequence was collected from a woman between 18 and 29 years old in good health. The V call is TRBV12-3 or TRBV12-4, the J call TRBJ1-1; the D is unclear. What was sequenced was blood. The CDR3 DNA reads TGTGCCAGCAGTTTGCTCCTTTCGGCGAACACTGAAGCTTTCTTT. Encoded protein: CASSLLLSANTEAFF.